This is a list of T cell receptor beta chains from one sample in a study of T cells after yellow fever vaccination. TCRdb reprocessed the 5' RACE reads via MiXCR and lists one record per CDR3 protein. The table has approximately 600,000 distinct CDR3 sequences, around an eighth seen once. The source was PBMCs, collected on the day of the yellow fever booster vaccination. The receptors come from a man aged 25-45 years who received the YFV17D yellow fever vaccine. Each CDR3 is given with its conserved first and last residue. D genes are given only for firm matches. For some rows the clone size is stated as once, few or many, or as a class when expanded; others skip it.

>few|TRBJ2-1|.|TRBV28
CASSFPQGVAVGDNEQFF
TGTGCCAGCAGCTTCCCCCAGGGAGTCGCCGTCGGGGACAATGAGCAGTTCTTC
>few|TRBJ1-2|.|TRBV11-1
CASRERTEDYTF
TGTGCCAGCAGGGAAAGGACGGAGGACTACACCTTC
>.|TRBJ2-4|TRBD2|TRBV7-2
CASSFPSGGQPGLAGGPNIQYF
TGTGCCAGCAGCTTTCCCTCTGGCGGACAGCCGGGACTAGCGGGAGGCCCCAACATTCAGTACTTC
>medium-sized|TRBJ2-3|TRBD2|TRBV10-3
CAIQREDLDTQYF
TGTGCTATTCAGCGGGAGGATCTAGATACGCAGTATTTT
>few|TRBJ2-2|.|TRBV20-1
CSARGTRARSNTGELFF
TGCAGTGCTAGGGGGACCCGGGCGAGGTCGAACACCGGGGAGCTGTTTTTT
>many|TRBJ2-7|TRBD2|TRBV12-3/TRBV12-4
CASRPAGGPYEQYF
TGTGCCAGCAGGCCAGCGGGAGGGCCCTACGAGCAGTACTTC
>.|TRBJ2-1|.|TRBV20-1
CSALGLGLYNEQFF
TGCAGTGCCCTAGGTTTAGGACTTTACAATGAGCAGTTCTTC
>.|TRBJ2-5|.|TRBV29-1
CSAGRRSTLQETQYF
TGCAGCGCCGGACGGCGCAGCACTCTCCAAGAGACCCAGTACTTC
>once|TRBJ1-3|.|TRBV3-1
CASSQGAAGGNTIYF
TGTGCCAGCAGCCAAGGCGCAGCCGGCGGAAACACCATATATTTT
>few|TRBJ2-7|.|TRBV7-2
CASSSPYGGRTAYEQYF
TGTGCCAGCAGCTCCCCATATGGGGGGAGGACAGCCTACGAGCAGTACTTC
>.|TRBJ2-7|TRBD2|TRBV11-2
CASTFGSGPYEQYF
TGTGCCAGCACCTTCGGTAGCGGGCCCTACGAGCAGTACTTC
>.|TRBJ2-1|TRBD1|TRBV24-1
CATSDPPGQGNVEQFF
TGTGCCACCAGTGACCCACCGGGACAGGGAAATGTTGAGCAGTTCTTC
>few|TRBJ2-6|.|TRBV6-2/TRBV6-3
CASSRDFHVLTF
TGTGCCAGCAGCCGGGACTTCCACGTCCTGACTTTC
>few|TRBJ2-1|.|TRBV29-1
CSVASSVKLSSYNEQFF
TGCAGCGTTGCGTCTAGCGTTAAATTGAGCTCCTACAATGAGCAGTTCTTC
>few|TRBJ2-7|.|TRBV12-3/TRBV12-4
CASSRRQVYEQYF
TGTGCCAGCAGCAGAAGACAGGTCTACGAGCAGTACTTC
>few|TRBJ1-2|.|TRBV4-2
CASSQESGASSQNGYTF
TGTGCCAGCAGCCAAGAAAGCGGGGCCTCATCGCAAAATGGCTACACCTTC
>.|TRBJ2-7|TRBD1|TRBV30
CAWSRDRGVEQYF
TGTGCCTGGAGCAGGGACAGGGGGGTAGAGCAGTACTTC
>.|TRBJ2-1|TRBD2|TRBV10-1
CASSESSGLAGNEQFF
TGCGCCAGCAGTGAGTCGTCGGGACTAGCGGGGAATGAGCAGTTCTTC
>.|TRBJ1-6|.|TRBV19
CASSIQGYSPLHF
TGTGCCAGTAGTATACAGGGATATTCACCCCTCCACTTT
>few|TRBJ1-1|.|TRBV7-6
CASSLEVEPGSTEAFF
TGTGCCAGCAGCTTAGAAGTGGAGCCGGGGAGCACTGAAGCTTTCTTT
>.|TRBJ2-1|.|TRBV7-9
CASSLVYKEQFF
TGTGCCAGCAGCTTAGTGTACAAAGAGCAGTTCTTC
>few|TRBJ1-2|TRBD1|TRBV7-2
CASSQGGYGDGYTF
TGTGCCAGCAGTCAGGGGGGCTACGGGGACGGCTACACCTTC
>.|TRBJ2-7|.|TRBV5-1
CASSLARGFGEQYF
TGCGCCAGCAGCTTGGCCAGGGGCTTCGGGGAGCAGTACTTC
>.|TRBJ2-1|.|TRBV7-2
CASSQGPNGEQFF
TGTGCCAGCAGCCAGGGGCCCAACGGTGAGCAGTTCTTC
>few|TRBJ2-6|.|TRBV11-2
CASSSTPGVNRAGANVLTF
TGTGCCAGCAGCTCAACCCCCGGAGTCAACAGGGCTGGGGCCAACGTCCTGACTTTC
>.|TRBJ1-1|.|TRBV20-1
CSAHRPQGREAFF
TGCAGTGCTCACCGCCCCCAAGGGCGTGAAGCTTTCTTT
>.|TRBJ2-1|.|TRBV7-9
CASSSQGSNEQFF
TGTGCCAGCAGCTCCCAGGGGAGCAATGAGCAGTTCTTC
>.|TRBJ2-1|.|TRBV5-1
CASSLGRRDSAYNEQFF
TGCGCCAGCAGCTTGGGTAGGAGGGACTCGGCCTACAATGAGCAGTTCTTC
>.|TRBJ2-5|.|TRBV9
CASSVAGRSQETQYF
TGTGCCAGCAGCGTAGCGGGCAGATCCCAAGAGACCCAGTACTTC
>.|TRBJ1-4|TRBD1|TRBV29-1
CSVTPGTGRSEKLFF
TGCAGCGTCACACCGGGGACAGGTCGGAGTGAAAAACTGTTTTTT
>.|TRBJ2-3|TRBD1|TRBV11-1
CASTPGTGATDTQYF
TGTGCCAGCACCCCGGGGACAGGAGCCACAGATACGCAGTATTTT
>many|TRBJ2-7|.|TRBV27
CASSLARGPYEQYF
TGTGCCAGCAGTTTAGCGAGGGGCCCCTACGAGCAGTACTTC
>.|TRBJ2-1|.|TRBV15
CATREGGYNEQFF
TGTGCCACCAGGGAGGGGGGGTACAATGAGCAGTTCTTC
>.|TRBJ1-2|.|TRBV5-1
CASRLLGDDYGYTF
TGCGCCAGCAGACTACTGGGGGATGACTATGGCTACACCTTC
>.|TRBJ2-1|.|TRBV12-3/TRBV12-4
CASVGGSYNEQFF
TGTGCCAGCGTTGGCGGTTCCTACAATGAGCAGTTCTTC
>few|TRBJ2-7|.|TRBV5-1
CASSLNLGGNEQYF
TGCGCCAGCAGCCTGAATCTTGGTGGCAACGAGCAGTACTTC
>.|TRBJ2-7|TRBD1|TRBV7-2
CASNQTGTGTYEQYF
TGTGCCAGCAATCAAACCGGGACAGGGACCTACGAGCAGTACTTC
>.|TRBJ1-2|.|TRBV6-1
CASSEKGKGNGYTF
TGTGCCAGCAGTGAAAAGGGTAAAGGGAATGGCTACACCTTC
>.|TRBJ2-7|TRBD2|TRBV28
CASSLWGGPYEQYF
TGTGCCAGCAGTCTGTGGGGGGGACCTTACGAGCAGTACTTC
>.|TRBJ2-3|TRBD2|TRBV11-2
CASSLEDGLVLLDTQYF
TGTGCCAGCAGCTTAGAGGACGGACTAGTATTATTAGATACGCAGTATTTT
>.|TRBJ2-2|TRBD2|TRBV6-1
CASSESGRASGGELFF
TGTGCCAGCTCCGAAAGCGGGAGGGCGTCGGGCGGGGAGCTGTTTTTT
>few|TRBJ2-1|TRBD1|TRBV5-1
CASSSPGQGKGNEQFF
TGCGCCAGCAGCTCCCCGGGACAGGGGAAGGGCAATGAGCAGTTCTTC
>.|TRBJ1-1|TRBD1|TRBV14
CASSQAGQGKNTEAFF
TGTGCCAGCAGCCAAGCCGGACAGGGAAAGAACACTGAAGCTTTCTTT
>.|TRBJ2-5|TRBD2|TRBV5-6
CASSSLGGALQTQYF
TGTGCCAGCAGCTCACTCGGGGGGGCACTGCAGACCCAGTACTTC
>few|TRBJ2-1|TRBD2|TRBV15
CATSRGLAGGYNEQFF
TGTGCCACCAGCAGAGGGCTAGCGGGAGGCTACAATGAGCAGTTCTTC
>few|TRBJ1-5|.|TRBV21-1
CASSKAERQCDFLPQHF
TGTGCCAGCAGCAAGGCAGAGAGACAGTGCGATTTTCTGCCCCAGCATTTT